These 29 T cell receptor beta chains originate from one sample sequenced in a study of blood T cell repertoires in COVID-19. The repertoire was sequenced with immunoSEQ multiplex PCR; TCRdb's copy has only in-frame clones and lacks some. The table includes 310,000 or so clones, roughly 84% detected once. Sequenced material: peripheral blood. The source is a man aged 50 or older with active or convalescent COVID-19.

The chain is built from TRBV6-2 or TRBV6-3 and TRBJ1-2, with D uncertain. Germline loops: CDR1 MNHEY, CDR2 SVGEGT. With 0 bases removed from V and 6 bases from J, the gap between germline ends came to 8 bases. This CDR3 region has 13 residues. The CDR3 sequence is CASSYSVGDGYTF. CDR3 coding DNA: TGTGCCAGCAGTTACTCGGTCGGGGATGGCTACACCTTC.

V is TRBV7-9 and J is TRBJ1-1, with D possibly matching TRBD1 (5 bases). Per germline, CDR1 SEHNR and CDR2 FQNEAQ (reference sequence). The V end lost 1 base, the J end lost 3 bases, and 6 bases lay between the germline ends. The CDR3 contains 13 residues. The CDR3 reads CASSLEGDTEAFF. The CDR3 DNA reads TGTGCCAGCAGCTTAGAAGGGGACACTGAAGCTTTCTTT.

The chain recombines TRBV11-2 with TRBJ2-1; 8 bases are shared with TRBD2. The CDR3 runs to 15 residues. Losses at the gene ends were 7 bases for V and 2 bases for J; bases not matched to a gene: 7. In germline, CDR1 is SGHAT, CDR2 FQNNGV. CDR3 nucleotides: TGTGCCAGCACCCTCACTAGCGGACCCTACAATGAGCAGTTCTTC. This gives the protein CASTLTSGPYNEQFF.

This sequence joins TRBV5-6 and TRBJ1-6; D remains unclear. Deletions cut 0 bases from V and 15 bases from J, with 16 bases between. The CDR3 is 14 residues long. Germline V gives CDR1 SGHDT, CDR2 YYEEEE. The CDR3 bases are TGTGCCAGCAGCTTGGGGACTATGCGTTCTCTCCTCCACTTT. It is translated as CASSLGTMRSLLHF.

The chain couples TRBV5-1 to TRBJ2-5; 8 bases line up with TRBD2. V lost 8 bases, J lost 0 bases, and 9 bases stayed unmatched. Germline loops: CDR1 SGHRS, CDR2 YFSETQ. CDR3 length: 15 amino acids. The CDR3 protein is CARLRGGKYQETQYF. The CDR3 DNA sequence: TGCGCCAGACTACGGGGGGGTAAATACCAAGAGACCCAGTACTTC. The full variable domain, in which reference TRBV5-1 and TRBJ2-5 provide the parts outside the CDR3, is KAGVTQTPRYLIKTRGQQVTLSCSPISGHRSVSWYQQTPGQGLQFLFEYFSETQRNKGNFPGRFSGRQFSNSRSEMNVSTLELGDSALYLCARLRGGKYQETQYFGPGTRLLVL.

This clone has only one observation. V is TRBV5-6 and J is TRBJ2-5; TRBD1 matches 7 bases. The CDR3 is 14 amino acids. The ends lost 4 bases at V and 4 bases at J; junction bases unmatched: 7. The germline V gene encodes CDR1 SGHDT and CDR2 YYEEEE. The DNA for the CDR3 is TGTGCCAGCAGCCATACAACAGGGGCAGAGACCCAGTACTTC. As protein: CASSHTTGAETQYF.

The chain recombines TRBV10-3 with TRBJ2-7; 7 positions match TRBD2. V shed 7 bases and J 5 bases; nucleotides not matched to a gene: 8. CDR3 length: 13 amino acids. Germline CDR1 is ENHRY and CDR2 is SYGVKD. The CDR3 DNA reads as TGTGCCATCAATCGAAGCGGGACTGACGAGCAGTACTTC. Translation: CAINRSGTDEQYF.

The chain is built from TRBV7-8 and TRBJ1-6, with 9 bases matching TRBD1. The length of the CDR3 is 18 residues. The ends lost 1 base at V and 4 bases at J; junction bases unmatched: 8. Germline V lookup: CDR1 SGHVS, CDR2 FQNEAQ. The CDR3 spells CASSLVTGGVGYNSPLHF. CDR3 DNA sequence: TGTGCCAGCAGCTTAGTCACAGGGGGCGTCGGGTATAATTCACCCCTCCACTTT.

The chain carries TRBV4-1 and TRBJ2-6; D is undetermined. Germline loops: CDR1 MGHRA, CDR2 YSYEKL. Trimming stripped 4 bases from V and 0 bases from J, with 7 bases between. The length of the CDR3 is 15 residues. CDR3 bases: TGCGCCAGCAGCCCGAGAGACTCTGGGGCCAACGTCCTGACTTTC. Protein sequence: CASSPRDSGANVLTF.

The chain links TRBV9 to TRBJ1-6; maybe TRBD1 (5 bases). Looked up from germline, CDR1 is SGDLS and CDR2 is YYNGEE. This CDR3 has 15 amino acids. V lost 0 bases, J lost 9 bases, and 13 bases lay in between. In DNA, the CDR3 is TGTGCCAGCAGCGTAGAGGGCAGGGTTGGTTCACCCCTCCACTTT. It codes for CASSVEGRVGSPLHF.

The V and J genes are TRBV5-5 and TRBJ1-2; maybe TRBD1 (6 bases). The length of the CDR3 is 14 residues. The germline gives CDR1 SGHKS, CDR2 YYEKEE (reference sequence). V lost 1 base and J lost 4, with 11 bases in between. CDR3 DNA: TGTGCCAGCAGCTTGTCCGGGACATCCTATGGCTACACCTTC. Protein product: CASSLSGTSYGYTF.

The CDR3 here is CASSQGWGGSQPQHF. The CDR3 DNA reads as TGTGCCAGCAGCCAAGGTTGGGGAGGTAGTCAGCCCCAGCATTTT. The chain recombines TRBV3-1 (or the pseudogene TRBV3-2) with TRBJ1-5; D unclear. Germline values: CDR1 LGHDT, CDR2 YNNKEL (reference sequence). The CDR3 loop spans 15 amino acids. Deletions cut 1 base from V and 6 bases from J, with 13 bases between.

CDR3 nucleotide sequence: TGTGCCAGCAGCGGGAGATCCTATGGCTACACCTTC. Residues: CASSGRSYGYTF. The J gene is TRBJ1-2, the V gene TRBV7-9; unclear D gene. Germline CDR1 reads SEHNR; CDR2 reads FQNEAQ (reference sequence). Trimming shortened V by 5 bases and J by 4 bases, and 8 bases separated the two germline ends. The CDR3 extends over 12 amino acids.

This clone was observed a handful of times. This chain joins TRBV13 and TRBJ1-1, with a weak D call TRBD1 (6 bases). CDR3 size: 16 residues. CDR1 is PRHDT and CDR2 is FYEKMQ in the germline V gene (reference sequence). V was clipped by 6 bases and J by 5 bases, with 22 bases between them. The CDR3 is CASRRLGAREATEAFF. The CDR3 nucleotides are TGTGCCAGCAGGCGCTTGGGGGCGAGGGAAGCTACTGAAGCTTTCTTT.

J is TRBJ1-5 and V is TRBV9; perhaps TRBD1 as D (5 bases). CDR1 and CDR2 (germline): SGDLS, YYNGEE. V lost 5 bases and J lost 4, with 13 bases in between. The CDR3 has 14 amino acids. The CDR3 DNA follows: TGTGCCAGCAGAGCCAGGGACTTTAATCAGCCCCAGCATTTT. Translation gives CASRARDFNQPQHF.

V and J are TRBV6-2 or TRBV6-3 and TRBJ2-7, with D perhaps matching TRBD1 (5 bases). This CDR3 has 16 amino acids. V was cut by 1 base and J by 7 bases, with 20 bases left in between. Germline V gene sequence: CDR1 MNHEY, CDR2 SVGEGT. The CDR3 loop reads CASSYFNAPYQGEQYF. The CDR3 coding sequence is TGTGCCAGCAGTTACTTCAACGCCCCTTACCAGGGAGAGCAGTACTTC.

The chain employs TRBV18 and TRBJ1-2, with 8 bases lining up with TRBD1. The germline CDR1 and CDR2 sequences are KGHSH and LQKENI. V dropped 3 bases and J dropped 6; count of bases not matched to a gene: 6. CDR3 length: 14 amino acids. CDR3 protein: CASSPSDRGDGYTF. The CDR3 coding sequence is TGTGCCAGCTCACCCAGCGACAGGGGAGATGGCTACACCTTC.

The chain employs TRBV6-5 and TRBJ2-1, with 11 bases fitting TRBD1. Trimming cost V 4 bases and J 8 bases; bases outside gene matches: 7. Germline V gene lookup returns CDR1 MNHEY and CDR2 SVGAGI. The length of the CDR3 is 15 residues. The CDR3 nucleotides read TGTGCCAGCAGTTCCCGGGACAGGGGGACCGATGAGCAGTTCTTC. Protein sequence: CASSSRDRGTDEQFF.

This clone has only a few counts. The rearrangement uses TRBV5-1 and TRBJ2-5; D ambiguous. The germline V gene has CDR1 SGHRS and CDR2 YFSETQ. Trimming stripped 0 bases from V and 0 bases from J, with 18 bases between. This CDR3 is built from 18 residues. The CDR3 here is CASSLEFTSAVNQETQYF. DNA for the CDR3: TGCGCCAGCAGCTTGGAATTCACGTCGGCGGTCAACCAAGAGACCCAGTACTTC.

The chain uses TRBV9 and TRBJ1-5, with D possibly TRBD1 on 5 matching bases. The CDR3 loop spans 14 amino acids. Trimming left V 3 bases short and J 3 bases short, with 10 bases between. Germline CDR1 is SGDLS and CDR2 is YYNGEE. CDR3 residues: CASSGGVFNQPQHF. CDR3 sequence (DNA): TGTGCCAGCAGCGGGGGGGTGTTCAATCAGCCCCAGCATTTT. The variable domain in full, completed from reference TRBV9 and TRBJ1-5, reads DSGVTQTPKHLITATGQRVTLRCSPRSGDLSVYWYQQSLDQGLQFLIQYYNGEERAKGNILERFSAQQFPDLHSELNLSSLELGDSALYFCASSGGVFNQPQHFGDGTRLSIL.

The chain recombines TRBV7-9 with TRBJ1-2; no clear D. Germline lookup yields CDR1 SEHNR and CDR2 FQNEAQ (reference sequence). The CDR3 runs 15 residues. The V end lost 1 base, the J end lost 0 bases, and 9 bases lay between the germline ends. The CDR3 sequence: CASSLDGISNYGYTF. For the CDR3, the DNA is TGTGCCAGCAGCTTAGACGGGATCTCTAACTATGGCTACACCTTC. The variable domain in full, completed from reference TRBV7-9 and TRBJ1-2, reads DTGVSQNPRHKITKRGQNVTFRCDPISEHNRLYWYRQTLGQGPEFLTYFQNEAQLEKSRLLSDRFSAERPKGSFSTLEIQRTEQGDSAMYLCASSLDGISNYGYTFGSGTRLTVV.

This clone turned up a few times. This chain links TRBV12-3 or TRBV12-4 with TRBJ2-7; D perhaps matches TRBD1 (6 bases). The length of the CDR3 is 13 residues. Trimming cost V 2 bases and J 6 bases, with 11 bases left between them. In DNA, the CDR3 is TGTGCCAGCAGTTTACAGGGGATAGGCGAGCAGTACTTC. Protein: CASSLQGIGEQYF.

V usage is TRBV7-3 and J usage is TRBJ2-1; tentatively, D is TRBD2 (6 bases). V lost 2 bases and J 7 bases, leaving 9 bases between the germline ends. The CDR3 is made up of 13 amino acids. Looked up from germline, CDR1 is SGHTA and CDR2 is FQGTGA. The CDR3 coding sequence is TGTGCCAGCAGCTTAGCGGAGGGAAATGAGCAGTTCTTC. Amino acid sequence: CASSLAEGNEQFF.

Concerning this clone itself: Distinct nucleotide sequences in the sample also encode this CDR3. This sequence joins TRBV11-2 and TRBJ1-4, with D perhaps matching TRBD1 (6 bases). Trimming removed 4 bases from V and 2 bases from J, with 11 bases in between. CDR1 is SGHAT and CDR2 is FQNNGV in the germline V gene. This CDR3 is built from 15 residues. The CDR3 DNA reads as TGTGCCAGCAGCTCCCTCAGGGGCACTAATGAAAAACTGTTTTTT. Encoded protein: CASSSLRGTNEKLFF.

The chain combines TRBV28 with TRBJ2-1; 9 bases align to TRBD2. J gave up 7 bases and V 3 bases, and 7 bases lay outside the gene matches. The V gene's germline CDR1 is MDHEN and CDR2 SYDVKM. The CDR3 covers 15 residues. The CDR3 sequence is CASSFERGARNEQFF. Here the CDR3 DNA reads TGTGCCAGCAGTTTTGAGCGGGGGGCCAGAAATGAGCAGTTCTTC.

The chain combines TRBV5-6 with TRBJ1-1; D call uncertain. The V end lost 4 bases, the J end lost 3 bases, and 13 bases lay between the germline ends. Germline lookup yields CDR1 SGHDT and CDR2 YYEEEE. The CDR3 loop spans 14 amino acids. CDR3 region: CASSGNPRDTEAFF. Written as DNA, the CDR3 is TGTGCCAGCAGCGGAAATCCACGGGACACTGAAGCTTTCTTT.

The CDR3 sequence: CASSISVSGGPEAFF. The CDR3 DNA reads as TGTGCCAGTAGTATATCGGTCTCGGGGGGCCCTGAAGCTTTCTTT. V and J are TRBV19 and TRBJ1-1, with a weak D call TRBD1 (6 bases). V was trimmed by 2 bases and J by 6 bases, leaving 16 bases between them. Germline CDR1 reads LNHDA; CDR2 reads SQIVND (reference sequence). This CDR3 is 15 amino acids long.

This chain links TRBV5-1 with TRBJ2-7; possibly TRBD2 for D (5 bases). Germline CDR1 reads SGHRS; CDR2 reads YFSETQ. V lost 4 bases to trimming and J lost 3 bases, with 11 bases between them. The CDR3 consists of 13 residues. CDR3 sequence (DNA): TGCGCCAGCAGCACCGGGAATAACTACGAGCAGTACTTC. Translation gives CASSTGNNYEQYF.

The chain uses TRBV29-1 and TRBJ2-3; D is possibly TRBD1 (6 bases). Germline V lookup: CDR1 SQVTM, CDR2 ANQGSEA. The length of the CDR3 is 12 residues. The CDR3 region has the DNA TGCAGTTTGGCACAGGGATCAGATACGCAGTATTTT. Translation: CSLAQGSDTQYF.